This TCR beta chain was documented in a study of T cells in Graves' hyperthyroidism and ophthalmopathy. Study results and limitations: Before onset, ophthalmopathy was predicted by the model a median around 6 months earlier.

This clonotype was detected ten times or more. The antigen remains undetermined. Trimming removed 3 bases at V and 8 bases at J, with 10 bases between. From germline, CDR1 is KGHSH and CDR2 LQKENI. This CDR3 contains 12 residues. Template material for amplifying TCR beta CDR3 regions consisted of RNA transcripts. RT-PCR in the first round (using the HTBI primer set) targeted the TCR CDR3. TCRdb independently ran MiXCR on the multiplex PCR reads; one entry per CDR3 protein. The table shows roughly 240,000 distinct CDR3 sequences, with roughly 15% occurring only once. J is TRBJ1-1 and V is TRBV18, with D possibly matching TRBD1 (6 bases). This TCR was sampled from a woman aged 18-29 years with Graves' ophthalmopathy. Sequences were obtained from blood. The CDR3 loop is CASSPSGEEAFF. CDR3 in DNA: TGTGCCAGCTCACCCTCAGGGGAGGAAGCTTTCTTT.